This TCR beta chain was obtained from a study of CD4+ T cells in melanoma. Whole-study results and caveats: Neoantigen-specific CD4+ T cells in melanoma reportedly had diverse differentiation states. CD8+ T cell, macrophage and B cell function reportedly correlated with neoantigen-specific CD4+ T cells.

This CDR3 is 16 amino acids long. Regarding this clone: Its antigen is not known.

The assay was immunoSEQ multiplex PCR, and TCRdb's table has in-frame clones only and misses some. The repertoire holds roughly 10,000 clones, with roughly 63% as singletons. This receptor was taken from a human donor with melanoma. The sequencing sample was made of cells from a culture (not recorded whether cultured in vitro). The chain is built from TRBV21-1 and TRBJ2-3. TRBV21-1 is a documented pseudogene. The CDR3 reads CASISGASWGTDTQYF. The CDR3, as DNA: TGTGCCAGCATTTCCGGGGCAAGTTGGGGGACAGATACGCAGTATTTT.